Presented here are 13 T cell receptor beta chains from one specimen sequenced in a study of blood T cell repertoires in COVID-19. Method: immunoSEQ multiplex PCR; TCRdb's copy keeps in-frame clones and lacks some. The sample records 40,000 to 50,000 clones, roughly four fifths being singletons. Sequencing was performed on peripheral blood. All receptors derive from a woman older than 75 with acute or convalescent COVID-19.

The chain employs TRBV5-1 and TRBJ2-2, with 7 bases identical to TRBD1. CDR1 and CDR2 (germline): SGHRS, YFSETQ. The ends lost 4 bases at V and 5 bases at J; junction bases unmatched: 5. The CDR3 runs to 14 residues. The CDR3 sequence: CASSETGRTGELFF. CDR3 DNA sequence: TGCGCCAGCAGCGAGACAGGGCGAACCGGGGAGCTGTTTTTT.

The genes are TRBV10-3 and TRBJ2-5; perhaps TRBD1 as D (5 bases). The CDR3 extends over 13 amino acids. V was pared by 2 bases and J by 5 bases, with 9 bases between. Looked up from germline, CDR1 is ENHRY and CDR2 is SYGVKD. DNA of the CDR3: TGTGCCATCAGTGAGGGACAAGCTGAGACCCAGTACTTC. This encodes CAISEGQAETQYF.

In nucleotides, the CDR3 is TGCGCCAGCAGCTTGCGACAGGGGGAGAGCTATGGCTACACCTTC. Protein: CASSLRQGESYGYTF. This chain joins TRBV5-1 and TRBJ1-2, with 9 bases that match TRBD1. V was pared by 1 base and J by 4 bases, with 5 bases of the junction left unmatched. Germline V gene lookup returns CDR1 SGHRS and CDR2 YFSETQ. The CDR3 has 15 residues.

The chain is built from TRBV18 and TRBJ2-6; D is uncertain. Trimming took off 0 bases at V and 0 bases at J, with 9 bases between the two ends. The V gene's germline CDR1 is KGHSH and CDR2 LQKENI. The CDR3 covers 17 residues. CDR3 bases: TGTGCCAGCTCACCACCTGAGAGTTTCTCTGGGGCCAACGTCCTGACTTTC. Protein product: CASSPPESFSGANVLTF. The full variable domain, with the rest looked up from reference TRBV18 and TRBJ2-6, is NAGVMQNPRHLVRRRGQEARLRCSPMKGHSHVYWYRQLPEEGLKFMVYLQKENIIDESGMPKERFSAEFPKEGPSILRIQQVVRGDSAAYFCASSPPESFSGANVLTFGAGSRLTVL.

For the CDR3, the DNA is TGTGCCAGCAGTTACTCCCTCGTGCAGCCCCAGCATTTT. As protein: CASSYSLVQPQHF. The chain has TRBV6-6 and TRBJ1-5; D remains ambiguous. The CDR3 is made up of 13 amino acids. CDR1 is MNHNY, CDR2 SVGAGI, per germline (reference sequence). With 0 bases removed from V and 7 bases from J, the gap between germline ends came to 7 bases.

CDR3 in amino acids: CASSLLGTGDQPQHF. The CDR3 DNA follows: TGTGCCAGCAGTTTATTGGGCACAGGGGATCAGCCCCAGCATTTT. The V call is TRBV28, the J call TRBJ1-5; 7 bases match TRBD1. The V and J ends lost 1 base and 5 bases, in that order; junction bases with no gene match: 5. This CDR3 region has 15 residues. CDR1 is MDHEN and CDR2 is SYDVKM in the germline V gene.

The chain employs TRBV7-9 and TRBJ1-1, with D hard to call. Germline CDR1 SEHNR, CDR2 FQNEAQ (reference sequence). Trimming shortened V by 3 bases and J by 0 bases, and 8 bases separated the two germline ends. The CDR3 length is 14 residues. CDR3 bases: TGTGCCAGCAGCTTGACGGGTATGAACACTGAAGCTTTCTTT. This sequence encodes CASSLTGMNTEAFF.

The V and J genes are TRBV3-1 (or the pseudogene TRBV3-2) and TRBJ2-3, with TRBD2 matching 10 bases. Germline values: CDR1 LGHDT, CDR2 YNNKEL (reference sequence). The CDR3 has 16 amino acids. Trimming took 1 base from V and 1 from J; bases not matched to a gene: 2. The CDR3 loop reads CASSQALAGGTDTQYF. In DNA, the CDR3 is TGTGCCAGCAGCCAAGCCCTAGCGGGGGGCACAGATACGCAGTATTTT.

The chain is built from TRBV7-3 and TRBJ2-3; 9 bases fit TRBD2. The CDR3 consists of 15 residues. CDR1 is SGHTA and CDR2 is FQGTGA in the germline V gene. Trimming cost V 5 bases and J 2 bases; bases outside gene matches: 5. CDR3: CASSPRGGDTDTQYF. The DNA for the CDR3 is TGTGCCAGCAGCCCGCGGGGGGGAGACACAGATACGCAGTATTTT.

The chain has TRBV27 and TRBJ1-1; 9 bases are a match to TRBD1. V lost 5 bases and J lost 5; bases outside the gene matches: 12. In germline, CDR1 is MNHEY, CDR2 SMNVEV (reference sequence). There are 16 residues in the CDR3. The CDR3 DNA sequence: TGTGCCAGCAGTACCTACCCCGGGACAGGGAGGACTGAAGCTTTCTTT. Protein: CASSTYPGTGRTEAFF.

The rearrangement joins TRBV11-3 to TRBJ2-5, with 13 bases identical to TRBD2. Per germline, CDR1 SGHNT and CDR2 YENEEA. V lost 2 bases and J lost 5; bases outside the gene matches: 11. This CDR3 is built from 18 residues. DNA for the CDR3: TGTGCCAGCAGCTTAACCCGACTAGCGGGGGGTCTTCCTGAGACCCAGTACTTC. Translating it yields CASSLTRLAGGLPETQYF. Complete variable domain (other parts from reference TRBV11-3 and TRBJ2-5): EAGVVQSPRYKIIEKKQPVAFWCNPISGHNTLYWYLQNLGQGPELLIRYENEEAVDDSQLPKDRFSAERLKGVDSTLKIQPAELGDSAVYLCASSLTRLAGGLPETQYFGPGTRLLVL.

The genes are TRBV9 and TRBJ1-2; 7 nucleotides match TRBD1. Per the germline V gene, CDR1 is SGDLS and CDR2 is YYNGEE. This CDR3 has 14 residues. With V trimmed by 0 bases and J by 7 bases, 6 bases remained unmatched. CDR3 sequence: CASSVGRGEGGYTF. DNA of the CDR3: TGTGCCAGCAGCGTAGGCAGGGGGGAAGGTGGCTACACCTTC.

The chain joins TRBV11-2 to TRBJ1-2; 7 nucleotides align to TRBD1. V dropped 8 bases and J dropped 5; count of bases not matched to a gene: 2. CDR1 is SGHAT and CDR2 is FQNNGV in the germline V gene. CDR3 size: 11 residues. The DNA of the CDR3 is TGTGCCAGCGGACAGGCTTATGGCTACACCTTC. Translation gives CASGQAYGYTF.